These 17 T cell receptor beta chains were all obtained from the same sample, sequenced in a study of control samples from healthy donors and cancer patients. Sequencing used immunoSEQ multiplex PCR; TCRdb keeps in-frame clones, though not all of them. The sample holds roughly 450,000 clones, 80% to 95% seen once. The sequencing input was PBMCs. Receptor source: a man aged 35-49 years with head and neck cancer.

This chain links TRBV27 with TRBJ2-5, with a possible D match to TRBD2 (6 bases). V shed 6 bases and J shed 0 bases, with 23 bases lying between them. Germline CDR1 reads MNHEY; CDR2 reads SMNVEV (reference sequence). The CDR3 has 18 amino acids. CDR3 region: CASRRGGSLNFYQETQYF. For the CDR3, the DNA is TGTGCCAGCAGGAGAGGAGGGTCCTTAAATTTTTACCAAGAGACCCAGTACTTC.

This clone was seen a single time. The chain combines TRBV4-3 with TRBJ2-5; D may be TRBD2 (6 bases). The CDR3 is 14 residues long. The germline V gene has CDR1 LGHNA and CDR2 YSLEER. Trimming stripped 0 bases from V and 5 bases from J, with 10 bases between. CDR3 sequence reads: CASSQDSGSETQYF. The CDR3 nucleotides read TGCGCCAGCAGCCAAGATAGCGGTTCGGAGACCCAGTACTTC.

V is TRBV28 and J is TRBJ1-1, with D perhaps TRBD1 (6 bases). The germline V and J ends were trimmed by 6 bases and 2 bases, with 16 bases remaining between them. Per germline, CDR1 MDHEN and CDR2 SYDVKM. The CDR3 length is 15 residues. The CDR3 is CASRRRGGGNTEAFF. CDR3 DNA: TGTGCCAGCAGACGGAGGGGGGGCGGAAACACTGAAGCTTTCTTT. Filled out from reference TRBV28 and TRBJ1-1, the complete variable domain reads DVKVTQSSRYLVKRTGEKVFLECVQDMDHENMFWYRQDPGLGLRLIYFSYDVKMKEKGDIPEGYSVSREKKERFSLILESASTNQTSMYLCASRRRGGGNTEAFFGQGTRLTVV.

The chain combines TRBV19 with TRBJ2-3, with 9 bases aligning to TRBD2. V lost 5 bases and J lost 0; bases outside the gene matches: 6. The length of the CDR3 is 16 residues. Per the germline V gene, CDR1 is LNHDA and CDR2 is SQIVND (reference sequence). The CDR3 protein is CASSARLAESTDTQYF. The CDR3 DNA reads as TGTGCCAGTAGTGCCCGACTAGCGGAGAGCACAGATACGCAGTATTTT.

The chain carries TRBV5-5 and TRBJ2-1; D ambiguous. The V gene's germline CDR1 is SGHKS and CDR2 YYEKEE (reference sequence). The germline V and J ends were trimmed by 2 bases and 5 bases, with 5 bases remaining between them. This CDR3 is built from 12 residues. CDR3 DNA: TGTGCCAGCAGCTTCGACCACAATGAGCAGTTCTTC. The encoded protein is CASSFDHNEQFF.

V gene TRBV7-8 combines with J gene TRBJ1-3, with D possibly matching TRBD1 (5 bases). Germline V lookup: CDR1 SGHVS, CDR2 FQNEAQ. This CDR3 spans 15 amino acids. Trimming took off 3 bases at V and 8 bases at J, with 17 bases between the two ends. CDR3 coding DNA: TGTGCCAGCAGCTTGTCGACAGCGTCAGTGGACACCATATATTTT. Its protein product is CASSLSTASVDTIYF.

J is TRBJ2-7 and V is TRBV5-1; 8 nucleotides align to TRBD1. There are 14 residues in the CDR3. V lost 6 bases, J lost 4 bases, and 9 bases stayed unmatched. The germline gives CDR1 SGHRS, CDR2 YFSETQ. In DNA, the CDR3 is TGCGCCAGCACTGCCCGGACAGGGCAGTACGAGCAGTACTTC. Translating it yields CASTARTGQYEQYF.

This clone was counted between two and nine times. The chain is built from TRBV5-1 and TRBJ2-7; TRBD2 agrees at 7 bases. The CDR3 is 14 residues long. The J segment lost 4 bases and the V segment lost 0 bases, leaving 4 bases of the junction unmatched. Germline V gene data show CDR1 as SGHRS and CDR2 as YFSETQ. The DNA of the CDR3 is TGCGCCAGCAGCTTGGGTGCGGGAGAATACGAGCAGTACTTC. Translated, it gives CASSLGAGEYEQYF.

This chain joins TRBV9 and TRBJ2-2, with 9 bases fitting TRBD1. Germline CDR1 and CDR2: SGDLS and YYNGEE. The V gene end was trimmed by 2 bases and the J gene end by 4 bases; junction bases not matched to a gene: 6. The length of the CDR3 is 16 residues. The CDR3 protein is CASSVTGTGSTGELFF. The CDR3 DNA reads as TGTGCCAGCAGCGTTACCGGGACAGGGTCCACCGGGGAGCTGTTTTTT.

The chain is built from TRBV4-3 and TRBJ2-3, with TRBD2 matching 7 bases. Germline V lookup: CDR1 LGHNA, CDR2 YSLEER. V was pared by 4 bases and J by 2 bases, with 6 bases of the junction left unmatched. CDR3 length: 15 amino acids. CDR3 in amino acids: CASSPLADYTDTQYF. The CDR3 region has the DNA TGCGCCAGCAGCCCTCTAGCGGATTACACAGATACGCAGTATTTT.

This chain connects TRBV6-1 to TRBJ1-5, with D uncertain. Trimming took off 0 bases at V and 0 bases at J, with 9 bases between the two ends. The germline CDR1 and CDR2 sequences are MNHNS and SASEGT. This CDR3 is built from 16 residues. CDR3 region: CASSEAARHSNQPQHF. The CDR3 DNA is TGTGCCAGCAGTGAAGCGGCCCGGCATAGCAATCAGCCCCAGCATTTT.

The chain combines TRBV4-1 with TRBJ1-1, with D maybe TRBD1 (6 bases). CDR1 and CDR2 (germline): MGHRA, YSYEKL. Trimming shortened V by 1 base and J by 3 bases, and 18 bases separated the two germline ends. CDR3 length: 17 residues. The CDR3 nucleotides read TGCGCCAGCAGCCAAGCCCTCGGGGCAGGGGCGGACACTGAAGCTTTCTTT. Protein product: CASSQALGAGADTEAFF.

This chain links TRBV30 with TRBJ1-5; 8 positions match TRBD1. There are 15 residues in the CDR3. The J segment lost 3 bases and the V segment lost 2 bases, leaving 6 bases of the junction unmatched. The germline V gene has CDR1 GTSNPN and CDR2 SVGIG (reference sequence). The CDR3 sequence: CAWSRGTGNNQPQHF. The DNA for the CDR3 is TGTGCCTGGAGTAGAGGGACAGGTAACAATCAGCCCCAGCATTTT.

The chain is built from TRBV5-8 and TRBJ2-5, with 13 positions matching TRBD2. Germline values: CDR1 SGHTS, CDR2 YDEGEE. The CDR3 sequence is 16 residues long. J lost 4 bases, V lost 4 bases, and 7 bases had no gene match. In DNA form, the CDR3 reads TGTGCCAGCAGCCTAGGACTAGCGGGGGATGGAGAGACCCAGTACTTC. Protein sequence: CASSLGLAGDGETQYF.

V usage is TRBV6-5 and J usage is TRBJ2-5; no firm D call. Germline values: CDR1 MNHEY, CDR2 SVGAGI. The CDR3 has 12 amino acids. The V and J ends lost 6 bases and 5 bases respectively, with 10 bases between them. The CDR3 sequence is CASRGLAETQYF. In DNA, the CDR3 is TGTGCCAGCAGAGGGCTTGCGGAGACCCAGTACTTC.

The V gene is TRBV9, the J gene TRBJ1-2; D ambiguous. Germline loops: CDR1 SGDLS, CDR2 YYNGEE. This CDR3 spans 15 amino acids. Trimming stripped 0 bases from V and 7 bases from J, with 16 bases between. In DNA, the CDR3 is TGTGCCAGCAGCGTAGACGGCCGCACGGACTCTGGCTACACCTTC. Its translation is CASSVDGRTDSGYTF.

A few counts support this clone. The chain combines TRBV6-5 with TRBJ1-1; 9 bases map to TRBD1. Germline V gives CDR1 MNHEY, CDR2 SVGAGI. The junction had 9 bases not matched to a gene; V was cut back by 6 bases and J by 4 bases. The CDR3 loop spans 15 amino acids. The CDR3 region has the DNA TGTGCCAGCAGCCCACGGACAGGGGAGGGCACTGAAGCTTTCTTT. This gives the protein CASSPRTGEGTEAFF.